The sequence of this TCR beta chain was determined in a study of T cell responses to AZD1222 COVID-19 vaccine. This clone was detected once. Its antigen is unknown. Germline CDR1 SQVTM, CDR2 ANQGSEA. This CDR3 region has 12 residues. V shed 0 bases and J shed 3 bases, with 6 bases lying between them. Study observations and caveats: The study identified only six AZD1222 recipients as seropositive at baseline. Nearly half of the spike-specific TCRs reportedly recognize variant regions that carry no mutations.

Some clones are missing from TCRdb's copy, which holds only in-frame ones; the method was immunoSEQ multiplex PCR. The data show roughly 80,000 clones, approximately 90% seen once. The rearrangement uses TRBV29-1 and TRBJ2-7; the D is unclear. This clonotype was sampled from an adult who received the AZD1222 COVID-19 vaccine. This material consisted of peripheral blood, taken 28 days after the second AZD1222 dose. CDR3 sequence (DNA): TGCAGCGTTGAAGAAGGCAGCTACGAGCAGTACTTC. Amino acid sequence: CSVEEGSYEQYF.